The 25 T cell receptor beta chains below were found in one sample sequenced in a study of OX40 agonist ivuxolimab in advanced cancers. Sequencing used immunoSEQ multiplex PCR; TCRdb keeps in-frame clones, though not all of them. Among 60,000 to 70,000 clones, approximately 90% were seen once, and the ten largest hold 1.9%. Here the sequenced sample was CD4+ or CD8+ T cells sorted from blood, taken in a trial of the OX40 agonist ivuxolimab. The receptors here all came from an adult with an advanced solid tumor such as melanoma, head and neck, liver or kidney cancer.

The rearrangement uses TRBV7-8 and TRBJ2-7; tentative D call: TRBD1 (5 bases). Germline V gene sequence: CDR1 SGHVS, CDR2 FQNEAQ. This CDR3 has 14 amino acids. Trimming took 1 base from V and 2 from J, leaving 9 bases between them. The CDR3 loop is CASSLGQQTYEQYF. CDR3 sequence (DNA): TGTGCCAGCAGCTTAGGACAGCAAACCTACGAGCAGTACTTC. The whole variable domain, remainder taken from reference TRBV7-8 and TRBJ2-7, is GAGVSQSPRYKVAKRGQDVALRCDPISGHVSLFWYQQALGQGPEFLTYFQNEAQLDKSGLPSDRFFAERPEGSVSTLKIQRTQQEDSAVYLCASSLGQQTYEQYFGPGTRLTVT.

Here the CDR3 DNA reads TGTGCCAGCAGCGTAGTTGGTGCAGATACGCAGTATTTT. Encoded protein: CASSVVGADTQYF. The chain combines TRBV9 with TRBJ2-3; no clear D. There are 13 residues in the CDR3. V was pared by 0 bases and J by 4 bases, with 6 bases between. Germline CDR1 and CDR2: SGDLS and YYNGEE.

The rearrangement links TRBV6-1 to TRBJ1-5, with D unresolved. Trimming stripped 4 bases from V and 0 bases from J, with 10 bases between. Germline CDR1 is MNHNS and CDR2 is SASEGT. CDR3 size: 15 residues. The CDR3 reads CASSVQTNSNQPQHF. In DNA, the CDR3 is TGTGCCAGCAGTGTACAGACAAATAGCAATCAGCCCCAGCATTTT.

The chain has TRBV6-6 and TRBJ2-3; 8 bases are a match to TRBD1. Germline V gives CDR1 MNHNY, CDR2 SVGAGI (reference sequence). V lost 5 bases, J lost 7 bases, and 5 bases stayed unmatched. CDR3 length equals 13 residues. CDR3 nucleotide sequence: TGTGCCAGCAGTCCGGACAGGGCGAATACGCAGTATTTT. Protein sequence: CASSPDRANTQYF.

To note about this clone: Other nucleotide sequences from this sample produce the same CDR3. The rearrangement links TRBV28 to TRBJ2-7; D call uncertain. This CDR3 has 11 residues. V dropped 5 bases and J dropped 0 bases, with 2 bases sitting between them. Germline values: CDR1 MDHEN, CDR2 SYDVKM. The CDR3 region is CASSHSYEQYF. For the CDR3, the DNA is TGTGCCAGCAGTCACTCCTACGAGCAGTACTTC.

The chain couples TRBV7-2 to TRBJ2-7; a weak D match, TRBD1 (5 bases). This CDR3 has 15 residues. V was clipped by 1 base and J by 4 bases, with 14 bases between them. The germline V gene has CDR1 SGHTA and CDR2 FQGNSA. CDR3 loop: CASSLESGYKYEQYF. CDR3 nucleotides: TGTGCCAGCAGCTTAGAATCAGGGTACAAGTACGAGCAGTACTTC.

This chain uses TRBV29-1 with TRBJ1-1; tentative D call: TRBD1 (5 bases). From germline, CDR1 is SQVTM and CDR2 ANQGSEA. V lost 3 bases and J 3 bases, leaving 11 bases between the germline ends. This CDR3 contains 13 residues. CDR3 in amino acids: CSVETWGDTEAFF. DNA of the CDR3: TGCAGCGTTGAGACATGGGGGGACACTGAAGCTTTCTTT.

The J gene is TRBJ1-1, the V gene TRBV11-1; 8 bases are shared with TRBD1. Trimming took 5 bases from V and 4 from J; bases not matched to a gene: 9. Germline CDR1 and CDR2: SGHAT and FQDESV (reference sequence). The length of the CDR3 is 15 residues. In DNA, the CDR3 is TGTGCCAGCAGCCTTACCCGGACAGGGAGCACTGAAGCTTTCTTT. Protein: CASSLTRTGSTEAFF.

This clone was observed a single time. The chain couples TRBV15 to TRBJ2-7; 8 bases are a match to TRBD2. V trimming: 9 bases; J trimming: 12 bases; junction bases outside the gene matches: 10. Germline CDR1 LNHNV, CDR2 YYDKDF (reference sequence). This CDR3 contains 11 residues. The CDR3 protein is CATGGAGVVYF. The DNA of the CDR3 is TGTGCCACAGGAGGAGCGGGGGTGGTGTACTTC.

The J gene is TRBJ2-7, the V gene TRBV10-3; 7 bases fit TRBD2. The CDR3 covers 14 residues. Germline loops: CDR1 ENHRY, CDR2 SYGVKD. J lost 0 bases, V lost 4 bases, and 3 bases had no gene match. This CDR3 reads CAISGKRDSYEQYF. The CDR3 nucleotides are TGTGCCATCAGTGGTAAGCGGGACTCCTACGAGCAGTACTTC.

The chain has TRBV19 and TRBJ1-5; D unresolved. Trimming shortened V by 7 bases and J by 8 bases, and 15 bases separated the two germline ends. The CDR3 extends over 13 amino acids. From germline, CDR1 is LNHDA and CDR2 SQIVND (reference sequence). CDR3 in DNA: TGTGCCAGTACTCGGACCAAATTGGAGCCCCAGCATTTT. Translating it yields CASTRTKLEPQHF.

CDR3 in amino acids: CAISGGVVEKETQYF. Written as DNA, the CDR3 is TGTGCCATCAGTGGTGGGGTGGTGGAGAAAGAGACCCAGTACTTC. This chain connects TRBV10-3 to TRBJ2-5, with D uncertain. This CDR3 is built from 15 residues. The germline V gene has CDR1 ENHRY and CDR2 SYGVKD. Trimming left V 4 bases short and J 3 bases short, with 15 bases between.

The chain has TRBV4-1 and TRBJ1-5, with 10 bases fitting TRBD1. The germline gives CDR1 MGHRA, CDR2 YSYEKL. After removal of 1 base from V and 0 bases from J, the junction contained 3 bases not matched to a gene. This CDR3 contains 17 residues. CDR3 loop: CASSQGDRGPSNQPQHF. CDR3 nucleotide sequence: TGCGCCAGCAGCCAAGGGGACAGGGGACCTAGCAATCAGCCCCAGCATTTT.

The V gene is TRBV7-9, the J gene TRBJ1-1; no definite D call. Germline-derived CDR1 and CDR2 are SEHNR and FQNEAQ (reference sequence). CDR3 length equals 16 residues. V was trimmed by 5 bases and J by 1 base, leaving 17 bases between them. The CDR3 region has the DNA TGTGCCAGCAGCCCTCATCAGAGCCCATCGAACACTGAAGCTTTCTTT. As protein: CASSPHQSPSNTEAFF.

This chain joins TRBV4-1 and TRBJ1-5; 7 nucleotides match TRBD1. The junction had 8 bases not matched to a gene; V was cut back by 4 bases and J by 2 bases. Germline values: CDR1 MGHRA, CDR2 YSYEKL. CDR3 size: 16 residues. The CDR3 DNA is TGCGCCAGCAGCCCCATGACAGGGTTGGGCAATCAGCCCCAGCATTTT. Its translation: CASSPMTGLGNQPQHF.

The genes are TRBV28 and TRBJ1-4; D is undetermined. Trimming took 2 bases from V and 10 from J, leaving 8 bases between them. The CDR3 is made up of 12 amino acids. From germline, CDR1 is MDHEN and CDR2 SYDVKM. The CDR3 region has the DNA TGTGCCAGCAGTTTACGGGCAACAAAACTGTTTTTT. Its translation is CASSLRATKLFF.

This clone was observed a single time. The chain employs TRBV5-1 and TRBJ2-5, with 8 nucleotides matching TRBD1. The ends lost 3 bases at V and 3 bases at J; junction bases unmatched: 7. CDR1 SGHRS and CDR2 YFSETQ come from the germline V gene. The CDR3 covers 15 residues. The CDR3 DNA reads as TGCGCCAGCAGCTACCCGGGACAGGCGAAAGAGACCCAGTACTTC. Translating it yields CASSYPGQAKETQYF.

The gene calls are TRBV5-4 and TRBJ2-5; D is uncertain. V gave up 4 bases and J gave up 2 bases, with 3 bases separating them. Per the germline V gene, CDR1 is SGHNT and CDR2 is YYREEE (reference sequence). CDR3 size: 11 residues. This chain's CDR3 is CASSPQETQYF. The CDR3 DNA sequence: TGTGCCAGCAGCCCGCAAGAGACCCAGTACTTC.

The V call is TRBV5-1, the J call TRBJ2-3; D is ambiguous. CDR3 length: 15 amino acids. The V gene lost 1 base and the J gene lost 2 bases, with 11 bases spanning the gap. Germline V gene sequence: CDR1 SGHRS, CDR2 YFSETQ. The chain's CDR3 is CASSLRVRITDTQYF. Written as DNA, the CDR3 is TGCGCCAGCAGCTTGCGGGTGAGAATCACAGATACGCAGTATTTT.

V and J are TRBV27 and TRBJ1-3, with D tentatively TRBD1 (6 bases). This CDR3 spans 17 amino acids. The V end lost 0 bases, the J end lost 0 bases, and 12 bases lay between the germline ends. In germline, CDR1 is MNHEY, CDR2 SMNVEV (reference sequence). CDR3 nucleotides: TGTGCCAGCAGTTTATCCGGGACACTAAGCTCTGGAAACACCATATATTTT. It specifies CASSLSGTLSSGNTIYF.

The CDR3, as DNA: TGTGCCACCAGCAGAGACGGGACACCGGTTAGCATTGAAGCTTTCTTT. Protein product: CATSRDGTPVSIEAFF. The chain joins TRBV15 to TRBJ1-1, with a possible D match to TRBD1 (6 bases). Between the trimmed V and J ends, which lost 0 bases and 7 bases, there was a span of 18 bases. The V gene's germline CDR1 is LNHNV and CDR2 YYDKDF (reference sequence). The CDR3 contains 16 residues. Full variable domain (missing parts from reference TRBV15 and TRBJ1-1): DAMVIQNPRYQVTQFGKPVTLSCSQTLNHNVMYWYQQKSSQAPKLLFHYYDKDFNNEADTPDNFQSRRPNTSFCFLDIRSPGLGDTAMYLCATSRDGTPVSIEAFFGQGTRLTVV.

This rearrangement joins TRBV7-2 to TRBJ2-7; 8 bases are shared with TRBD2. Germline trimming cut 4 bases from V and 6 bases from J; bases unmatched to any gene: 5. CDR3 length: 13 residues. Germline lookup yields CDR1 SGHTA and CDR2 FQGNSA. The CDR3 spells CASSWTSPPEQYF. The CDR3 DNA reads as TGTGCCAGCAGCTGGACTAGCCCGCCCGAGCAGTACTTC.

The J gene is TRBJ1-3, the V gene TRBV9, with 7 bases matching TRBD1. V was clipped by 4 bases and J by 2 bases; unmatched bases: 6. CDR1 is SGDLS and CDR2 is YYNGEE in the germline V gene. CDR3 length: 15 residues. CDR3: CASSPQTGTGNTIYF. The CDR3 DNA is TGTGCCAGCAGCCCCCAGACAGGGACTGGAAACACCATATATTTT.

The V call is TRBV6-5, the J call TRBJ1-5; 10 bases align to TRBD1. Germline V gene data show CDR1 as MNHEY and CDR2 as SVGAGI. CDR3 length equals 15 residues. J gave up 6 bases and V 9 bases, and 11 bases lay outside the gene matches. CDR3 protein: CASRQGARSFQPQHF. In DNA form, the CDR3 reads TGTGCCAGTCGACAGGGGGCAAGAAGTTTTCAGCCCCAGCATTTT.

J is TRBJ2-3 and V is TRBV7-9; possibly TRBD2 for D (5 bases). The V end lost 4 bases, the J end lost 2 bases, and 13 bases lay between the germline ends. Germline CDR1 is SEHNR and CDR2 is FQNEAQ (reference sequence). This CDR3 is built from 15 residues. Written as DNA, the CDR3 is TGTGCCAGCAGCTCGTGGGGAGAACCCACAGATACGCAGTATTTT. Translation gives CASSSWGEPTDTQYF.